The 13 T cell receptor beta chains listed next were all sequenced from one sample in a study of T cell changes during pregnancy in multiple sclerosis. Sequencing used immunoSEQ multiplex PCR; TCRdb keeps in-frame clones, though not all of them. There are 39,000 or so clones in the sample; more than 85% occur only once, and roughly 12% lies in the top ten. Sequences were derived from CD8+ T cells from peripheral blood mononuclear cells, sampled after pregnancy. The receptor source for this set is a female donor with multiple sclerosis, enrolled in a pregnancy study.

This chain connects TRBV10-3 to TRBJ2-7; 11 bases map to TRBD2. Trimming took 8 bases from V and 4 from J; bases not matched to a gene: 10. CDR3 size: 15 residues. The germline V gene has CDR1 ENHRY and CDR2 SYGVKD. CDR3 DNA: TGTGCCATCTCATCAGGACTAGCGGGTTGGTACGAGCAGTACTTC. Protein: CAISSGLAGWYEQYF.

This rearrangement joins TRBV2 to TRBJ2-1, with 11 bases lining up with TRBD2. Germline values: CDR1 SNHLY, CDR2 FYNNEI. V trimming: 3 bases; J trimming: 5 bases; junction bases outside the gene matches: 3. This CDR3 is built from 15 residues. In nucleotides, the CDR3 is TGTGCCAGCAGTGAGGGACTAGCGGCCAACAATGAGCAGTTCTTC. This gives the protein CASSEGLAANNEQFF.

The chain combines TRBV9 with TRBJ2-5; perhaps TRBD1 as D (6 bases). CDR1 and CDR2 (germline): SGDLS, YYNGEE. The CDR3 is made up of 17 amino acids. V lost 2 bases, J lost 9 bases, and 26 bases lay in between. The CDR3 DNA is TGTGCCAGCAGCGTGAGTTCGAGGACAGAGGAACCTGGGGCCCAGTACTTC. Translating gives CASSVSSRTEEPGAQYF. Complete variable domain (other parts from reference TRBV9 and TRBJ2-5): DSGVTQTPKHLITATGQRVTLRCSPRSGDLSVYWYQQSLDQGLQFLIQYYNGEERAKGNILERFSAQQFPDLHSELNLSSLELGDSALYFCASSVSSRTEEPGAQYFGPGTRLLVL.

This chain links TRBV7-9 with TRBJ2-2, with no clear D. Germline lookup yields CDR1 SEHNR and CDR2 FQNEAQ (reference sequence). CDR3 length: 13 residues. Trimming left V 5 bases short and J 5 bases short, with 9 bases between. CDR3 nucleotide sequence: TGTGCCAGCAGCCCAGAGCGTACCGGGGAGCTGTTTTTT. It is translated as CASSPERTGELFF.

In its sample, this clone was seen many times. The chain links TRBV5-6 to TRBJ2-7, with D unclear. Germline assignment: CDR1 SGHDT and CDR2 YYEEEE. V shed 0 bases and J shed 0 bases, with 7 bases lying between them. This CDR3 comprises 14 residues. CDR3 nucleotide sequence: TGTGCCAGCAGCTTGGCCCGGAGCTCCTACGAGCAGTACTTC. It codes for CASSLARSSYEQYF.

In nucleotides, the CDR3 is TGTGCCAGCAGCTTAGCGACAGGGCAGGACGAGCAGTACTTC. Protein product: CASSLATGQDEQYF. This chain links TRBV7-9 with TRBJ2-7, with 7 bases that match TRBD1. CDR1 and CDR2 (germline): SEHNR, FQNEAQ (reference sequence). The CDR3 sequence is 14 residues long. Trimming cost V 0 bases and J 5 bases; bases outside gene matches: 4.

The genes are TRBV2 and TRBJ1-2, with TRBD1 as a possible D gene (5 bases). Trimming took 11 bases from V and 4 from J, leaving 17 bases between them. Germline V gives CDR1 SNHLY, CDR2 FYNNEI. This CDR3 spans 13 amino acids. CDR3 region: CAVLKGRGYGYTF. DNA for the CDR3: TGTGCCGTACTTAAAGGGAGGGGCTATGGCTACACCTTC.

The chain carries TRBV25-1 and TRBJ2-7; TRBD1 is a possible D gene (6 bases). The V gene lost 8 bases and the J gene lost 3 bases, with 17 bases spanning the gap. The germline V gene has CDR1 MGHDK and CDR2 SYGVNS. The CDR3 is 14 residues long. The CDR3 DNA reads TGTGCCAGCGCCGAAGACAGGAGAAACTACGAGCAGTACTTC. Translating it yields CASAEDRRNYEQYF.

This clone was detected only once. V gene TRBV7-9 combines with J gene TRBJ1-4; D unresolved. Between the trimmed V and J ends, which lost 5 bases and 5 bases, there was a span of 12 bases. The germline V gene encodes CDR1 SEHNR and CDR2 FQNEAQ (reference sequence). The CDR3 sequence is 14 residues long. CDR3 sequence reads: CASSTGSKNEKLFF. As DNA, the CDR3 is TGTGCCAGCAGCACCGGGAGTAAGAATGAAAAACTGTTTTTT.

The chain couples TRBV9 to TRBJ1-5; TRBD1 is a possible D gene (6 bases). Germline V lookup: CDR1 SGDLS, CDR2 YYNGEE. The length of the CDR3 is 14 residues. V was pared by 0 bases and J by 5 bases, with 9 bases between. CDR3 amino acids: CASSVGDNHQPQHF. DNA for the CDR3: TGTGCCAGCAGCGTAGGGGACAACCATCAGCCCCAGCATTTT.

CDR3 nucleotides: TGTGCCAGCAGCTTACTCGAGTCCTCCTACGAGCAGTACTTC. Protein sequence: CASSLLESSYEQYF. The chain carries TRBV5-6 and TRBJ2-5, with unresolved D. The J call may be in error: the DNA end matches TRBJ2-7 better. The CDR3 is made up of 14 amino acids. The germline V gene has CDR1 SGHDT and CDR2 YYEEEE.

The CDR3 DNA reads as TGTGCCAGCAGCTTCGGGACTAGCGGGAGTCGGAGCTCCTACAATGAGCAGTTCTTC. Protein product: CASSFGTSGSRSSYNEQFF. This rearrangement joins TRBV13 to TRBJ2-1; 14 bases are shared with TRBD2. V was clipped by 3 bases and J by 0 bases; unmatched bases: 7. The CDR3 is 19 residues long. Germline V gene lookup returns CDR1 PRHDT and CDR2 FYEKMQ (reference sequence).

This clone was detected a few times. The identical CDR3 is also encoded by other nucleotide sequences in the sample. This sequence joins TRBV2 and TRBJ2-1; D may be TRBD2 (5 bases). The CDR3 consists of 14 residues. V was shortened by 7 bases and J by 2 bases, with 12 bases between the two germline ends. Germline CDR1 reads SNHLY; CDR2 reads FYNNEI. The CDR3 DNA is TGTGCCAGCAAATTAGAGGGAGCCTACAATGAGCAGTTCTTC. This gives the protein CASKLEGAYNEQFF.